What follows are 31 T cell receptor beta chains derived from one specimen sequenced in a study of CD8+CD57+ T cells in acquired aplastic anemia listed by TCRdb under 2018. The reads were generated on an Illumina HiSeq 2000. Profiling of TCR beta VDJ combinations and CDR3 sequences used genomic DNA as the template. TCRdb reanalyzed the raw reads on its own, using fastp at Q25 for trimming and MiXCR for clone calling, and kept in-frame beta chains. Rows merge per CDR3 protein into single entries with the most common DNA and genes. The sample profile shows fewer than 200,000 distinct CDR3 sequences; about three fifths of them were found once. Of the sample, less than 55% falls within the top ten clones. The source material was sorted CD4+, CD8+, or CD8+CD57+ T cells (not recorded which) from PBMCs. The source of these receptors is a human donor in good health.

For the CDR3, the DNA is TGTGCCACCAAGGGACAATCCAATCAGCCCCAGCATTTT. Encoded protein: CATKGQSNQPQHF. The chain recombines TRBV24-1 with TRBJ1-5; the D gene is possibly TRBD1 (6 bases). Trimming removed 8 bases at V and 3 bases at J, with 10 bases between. CDR3 length: 13 residues. The germline V gene has CDR1 KGHDR and CDR2 SFDVKD.

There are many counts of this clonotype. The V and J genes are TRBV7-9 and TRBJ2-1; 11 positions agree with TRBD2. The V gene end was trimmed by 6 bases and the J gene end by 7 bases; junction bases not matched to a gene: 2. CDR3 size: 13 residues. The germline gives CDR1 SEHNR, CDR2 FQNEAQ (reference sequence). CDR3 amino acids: CASRGLADNEQFF. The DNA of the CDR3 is TGTGCCAGCAGGGGACTAGCGGATAATGAGCAGTTCTTC.

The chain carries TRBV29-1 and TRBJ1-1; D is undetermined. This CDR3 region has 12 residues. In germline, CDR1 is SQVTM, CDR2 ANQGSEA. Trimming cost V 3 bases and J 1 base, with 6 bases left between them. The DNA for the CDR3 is TGCAGCGTTGAGGCGCCGAACACTGAAGCTTTCTTT. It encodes CSVEAPNTEAFF.

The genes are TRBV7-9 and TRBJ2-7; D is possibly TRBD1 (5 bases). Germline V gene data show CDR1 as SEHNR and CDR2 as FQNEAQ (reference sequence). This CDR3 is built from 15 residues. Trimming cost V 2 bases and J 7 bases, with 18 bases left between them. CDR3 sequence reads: CASSLKLEGVREQYF. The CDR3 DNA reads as TGTGCCAGCAGCTTAAAGCTCGAAGGGGTTCGGGAGCAGTACTTC.

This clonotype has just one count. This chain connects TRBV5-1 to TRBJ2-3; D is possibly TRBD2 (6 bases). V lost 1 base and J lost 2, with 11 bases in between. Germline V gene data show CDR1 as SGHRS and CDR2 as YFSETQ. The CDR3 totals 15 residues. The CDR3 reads CASSLFGGYTDTQYF. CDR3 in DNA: TGCGCCAGCAGCTTGTTCGGGGGATACACAGATACGCAGTATTTT.

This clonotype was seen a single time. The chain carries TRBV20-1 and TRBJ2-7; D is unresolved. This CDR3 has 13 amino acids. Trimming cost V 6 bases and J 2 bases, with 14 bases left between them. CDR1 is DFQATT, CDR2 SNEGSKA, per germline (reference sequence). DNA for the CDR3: TGCAGTGCGGCTCCCGACTGGACCTACGAGCAGTACTTC. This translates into CSAAPDWTYEQYF.

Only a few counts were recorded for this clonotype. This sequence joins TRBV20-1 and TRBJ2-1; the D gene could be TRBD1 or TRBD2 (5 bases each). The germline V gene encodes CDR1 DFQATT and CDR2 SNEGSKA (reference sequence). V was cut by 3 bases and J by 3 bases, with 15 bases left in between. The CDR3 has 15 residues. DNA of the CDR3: TGCAGTGCTAGGGGGGTGGAACGGGGCTACAATGAGCAGTTCTTC. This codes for CSARGVERGYNEQFF.

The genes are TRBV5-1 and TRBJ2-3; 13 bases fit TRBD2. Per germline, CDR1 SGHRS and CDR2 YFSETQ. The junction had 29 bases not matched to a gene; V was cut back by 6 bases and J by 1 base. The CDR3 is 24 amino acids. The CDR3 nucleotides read TGCGCCAGCATCCCCAGCTGGGAAGCCGCGCAACTAGCGGGAGGGGTCCGGCGCACAGATACGCAGTATTTT. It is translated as CASIPSWEAAQLAGGVRRTDTQYF.

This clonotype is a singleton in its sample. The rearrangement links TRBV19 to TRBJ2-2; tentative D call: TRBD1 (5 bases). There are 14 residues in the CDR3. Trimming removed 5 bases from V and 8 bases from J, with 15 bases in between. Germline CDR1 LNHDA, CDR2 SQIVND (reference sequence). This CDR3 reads CASSVGAREGELFF. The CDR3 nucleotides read TGTGCCAGTAGTGTTGGGGCTAGAGAAGGGGAGCTGTTTTTT.

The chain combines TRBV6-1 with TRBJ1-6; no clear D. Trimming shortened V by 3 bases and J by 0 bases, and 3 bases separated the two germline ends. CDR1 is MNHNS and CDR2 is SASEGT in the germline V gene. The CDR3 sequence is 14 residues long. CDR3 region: CASSESSYNSPLHF. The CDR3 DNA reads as TGTGCCAGCAGTGAGAGCTCCTATAATTCACCCCTCCACTTT.

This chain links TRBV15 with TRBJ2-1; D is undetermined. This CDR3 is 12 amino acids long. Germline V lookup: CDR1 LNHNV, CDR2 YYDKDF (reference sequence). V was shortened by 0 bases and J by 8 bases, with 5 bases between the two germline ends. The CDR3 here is CATSRDLYEQFF. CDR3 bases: TGTGCCACCAGCAGAGATCTATATGAGCAGTTCTTC.

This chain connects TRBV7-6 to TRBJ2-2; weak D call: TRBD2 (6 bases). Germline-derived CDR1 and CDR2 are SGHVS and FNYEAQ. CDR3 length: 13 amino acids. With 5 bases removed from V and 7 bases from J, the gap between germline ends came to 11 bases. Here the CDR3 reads CASSPGRRGELFF. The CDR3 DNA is TGTGCCAGCAGCCCCGGGAGACGCGGGGAGCTGTTTTTT.

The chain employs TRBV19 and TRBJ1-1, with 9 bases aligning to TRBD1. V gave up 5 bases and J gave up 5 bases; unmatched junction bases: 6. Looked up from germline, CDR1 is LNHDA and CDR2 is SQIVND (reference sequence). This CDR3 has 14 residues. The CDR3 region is CASSGGTGWTEAFF. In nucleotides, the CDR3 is TGTGCCAGTAGTGGCGGGACAGGGTGGACTGAAGCTTTCTTT.

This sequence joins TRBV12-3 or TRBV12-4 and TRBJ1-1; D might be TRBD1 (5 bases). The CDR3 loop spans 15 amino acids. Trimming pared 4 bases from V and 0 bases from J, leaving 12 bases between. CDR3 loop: CASSYQQALNTEAFF. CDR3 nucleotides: TGTGCCAGCAGTTACCAACAGGCTCTGAACACTGAAGCTTTCTTT.

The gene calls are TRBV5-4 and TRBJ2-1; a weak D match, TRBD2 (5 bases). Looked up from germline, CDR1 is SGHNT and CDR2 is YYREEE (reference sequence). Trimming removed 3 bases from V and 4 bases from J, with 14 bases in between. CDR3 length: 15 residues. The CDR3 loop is CASSYRGSGYNEQFF. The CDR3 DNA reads TGTGCCAGCAGCTACCGAGGGTCTGGGTACAATGAGCAGTTCTTC.

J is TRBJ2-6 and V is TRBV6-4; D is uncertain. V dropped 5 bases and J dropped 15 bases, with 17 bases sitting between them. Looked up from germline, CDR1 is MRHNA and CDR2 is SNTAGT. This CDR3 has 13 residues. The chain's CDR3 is CASSSRGNQDLTF. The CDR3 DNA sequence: TGTGCCAGCAGTTCACGCGGTAACCAGGACCTGACTTTC.

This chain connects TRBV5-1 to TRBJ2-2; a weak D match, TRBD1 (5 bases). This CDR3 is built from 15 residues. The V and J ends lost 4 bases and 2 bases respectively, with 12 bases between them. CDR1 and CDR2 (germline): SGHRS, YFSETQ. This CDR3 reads CASSAWTLNTGELFF. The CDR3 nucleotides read TGCGCCAGCAGCGCGTGGACACTTAACACCGGGGAGCTGTTTTTT.

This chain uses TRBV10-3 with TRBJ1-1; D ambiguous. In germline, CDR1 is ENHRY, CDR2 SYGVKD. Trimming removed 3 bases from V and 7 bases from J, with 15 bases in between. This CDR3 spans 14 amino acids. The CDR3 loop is CAISDPLRWDEAFF. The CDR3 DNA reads TGTGCCATCAGTGACCCACTTCGGTGGGATGAAGCTTTCTTT.

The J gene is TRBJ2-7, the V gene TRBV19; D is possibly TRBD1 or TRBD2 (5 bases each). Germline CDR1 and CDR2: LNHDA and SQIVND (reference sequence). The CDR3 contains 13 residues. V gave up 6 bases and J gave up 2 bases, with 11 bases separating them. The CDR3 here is CASSGTVPYEQYF. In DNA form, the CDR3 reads TGTGCCAGTAGCGGGACGGTACCCTACGAGCAGTACTTC.

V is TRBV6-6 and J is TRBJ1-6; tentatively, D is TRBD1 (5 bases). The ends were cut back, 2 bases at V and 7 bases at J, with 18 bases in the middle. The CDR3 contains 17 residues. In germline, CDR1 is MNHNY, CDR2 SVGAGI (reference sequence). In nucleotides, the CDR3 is TGTGCCAGCAGTTACCACCAGAGGGGCGGCGGGAATTCACCCCTCCACTTT. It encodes CASSYHQRGGGNSPLHF.

CDR3: CASSLDTSSTEAFF. The DNA of the CDR3 is TGTGCCAGCAGCCTGGACACGAGTAGCACTGAAGCTTTCTTT. The chain recombines TRBV7-9 with TRBJ1-1, with D possibly being TRBD1 (5 bases). The CDR3 consists of 14 residues. Germline lookup yields CDR1 SEHNR and CDR2 FQNEAQ (reference sequence). The V and J ends lost 5 bases and 4 bases respectively, with 14 bases between them.

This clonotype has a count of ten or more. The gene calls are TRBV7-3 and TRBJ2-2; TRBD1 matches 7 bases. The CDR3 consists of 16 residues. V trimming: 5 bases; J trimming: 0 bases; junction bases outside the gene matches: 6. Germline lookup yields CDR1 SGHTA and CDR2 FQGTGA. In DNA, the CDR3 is TGTGCCAGCAGCCGCCTGGGGACAGCGAACACCGGGGAGCTGTTTTTT. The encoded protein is CASSRLGTANTGELFF.

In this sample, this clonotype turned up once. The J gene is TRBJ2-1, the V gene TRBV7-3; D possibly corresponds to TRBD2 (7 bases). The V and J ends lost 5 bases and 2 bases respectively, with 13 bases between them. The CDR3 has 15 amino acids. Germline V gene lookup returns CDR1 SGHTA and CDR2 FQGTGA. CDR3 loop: CASSLRGGPYNEQFF. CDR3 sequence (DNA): TGTGCCAGCAGCCTTAGGGGGGGGCCCTACAATGAGCAGTTCTTC.

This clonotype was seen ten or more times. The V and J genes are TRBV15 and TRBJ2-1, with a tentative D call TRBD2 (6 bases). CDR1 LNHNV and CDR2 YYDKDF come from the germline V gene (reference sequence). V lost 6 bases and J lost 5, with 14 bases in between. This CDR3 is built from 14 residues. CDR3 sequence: CATSTIRRDNEQFF. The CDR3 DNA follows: TGTGCCACCAGTACCATTAGGAGGGACAATGAGCAGTTCTTC.

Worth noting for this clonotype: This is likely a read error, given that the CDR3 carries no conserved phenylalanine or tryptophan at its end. The DNA of the CDR3 is TGTGCCAGCAGCTTAGAGGGGGACAGGGGACTTAGTGGCTACACCCTC. This translates into CASSLEGDRGLSGYTL. The chain uses TRBV4-2 and TRBJ1-2; TRBD1 agrees at 10 bases. Germline CDR1 LGHNA, CDR2 YNFKEQ. The junction had 13 bases not matched to a gene; V was cut back by 5 bases and J by 7 bases. The CDR3 runs 16 residues.

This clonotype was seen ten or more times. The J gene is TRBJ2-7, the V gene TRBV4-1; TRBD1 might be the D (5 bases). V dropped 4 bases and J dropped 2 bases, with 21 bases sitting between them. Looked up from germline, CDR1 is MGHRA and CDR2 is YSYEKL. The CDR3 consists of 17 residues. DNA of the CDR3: TGCGCCAGCAGCCCCCGGGCGACCCAGGGATCCCCCTACGAGCAGTACTTC. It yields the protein CASSPRATQGSPYEQYF.

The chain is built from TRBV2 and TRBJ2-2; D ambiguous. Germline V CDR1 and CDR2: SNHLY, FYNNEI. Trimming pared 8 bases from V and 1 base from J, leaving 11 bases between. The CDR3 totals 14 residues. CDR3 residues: CASEAAVNTGELFF. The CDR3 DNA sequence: TGTGCCAGCGAGGCGGCCGTGAACACCGGGGAGCTGTTTTTT.

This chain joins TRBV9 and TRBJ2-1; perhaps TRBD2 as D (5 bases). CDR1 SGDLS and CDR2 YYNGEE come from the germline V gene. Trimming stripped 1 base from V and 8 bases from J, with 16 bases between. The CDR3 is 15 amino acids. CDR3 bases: TGTGCCAGCAGCGTACGGTCTAGCCGGGTACATGAGCAGTTCTTC. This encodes CASSVRSSRVHEQFF.

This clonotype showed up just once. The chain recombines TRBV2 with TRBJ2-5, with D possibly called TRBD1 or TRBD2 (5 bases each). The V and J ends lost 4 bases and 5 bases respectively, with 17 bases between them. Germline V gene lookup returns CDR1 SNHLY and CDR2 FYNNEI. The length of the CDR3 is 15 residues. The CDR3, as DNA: TGTGCCAGCAGTGCTGGGGCTGGGGGTGGTGAGACCCAGTACTTC. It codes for CASSAGAGGGETQYF.

CDR3 residues: CASSQDNRYEQYF. The CDR3 DNA reads as TGTGCCAGCAGCCAGGACAACCGCTACGAGCAGTACTTC. The chain links TRBV7-9 to TRBJ2-7; the D gene is possibly TRBD1 (5 bases). Per the germline V gene, CDR1 is SEHNR and CDR2 is FQNEAQ (reference sequence). The V and J ends lost 5 bases and 3 bases respectively, with 11 bases between them. The CDR3 runs to 13 residues.

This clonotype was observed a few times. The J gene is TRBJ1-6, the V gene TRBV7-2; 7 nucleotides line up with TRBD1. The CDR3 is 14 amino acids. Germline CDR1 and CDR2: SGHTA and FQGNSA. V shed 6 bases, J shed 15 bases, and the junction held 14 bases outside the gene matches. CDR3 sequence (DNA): TGTGCCAGCAGACACGGGACAGATTCCAACCTCCTCCACTTT. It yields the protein CASRHGTDSNLLHF.